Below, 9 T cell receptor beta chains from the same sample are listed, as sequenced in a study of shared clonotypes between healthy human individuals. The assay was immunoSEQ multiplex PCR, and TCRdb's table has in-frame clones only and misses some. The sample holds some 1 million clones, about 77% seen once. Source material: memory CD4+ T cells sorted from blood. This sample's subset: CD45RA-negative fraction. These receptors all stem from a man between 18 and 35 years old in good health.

The CDR3 loop reads CASSLDRGVETQYF. For the CDR3, the DNA is TGTGCCAGCAGCCTTGACAGGGGGGTAGAGACCCAGTACTTC. The rearrangement joins TRBV6-1 to TRBJ2-5; 9 bases fit TRBD1. The V segment lost 6 bases and the J segment 4 bases; nucleotides outside the gene matches: 6. CDR1 is MNHNS and CDR2 is SASEGT in the germline V gene. The CDR3 runs 14 residues.

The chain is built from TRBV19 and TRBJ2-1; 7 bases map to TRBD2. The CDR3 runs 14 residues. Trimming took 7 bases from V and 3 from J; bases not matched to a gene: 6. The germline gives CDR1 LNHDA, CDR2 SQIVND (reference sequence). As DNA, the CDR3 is TGTGCCAGTACCCCGGGACTACTCTACAATGAGCAGTTCTTC. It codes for CASTPGLLYNEQFF. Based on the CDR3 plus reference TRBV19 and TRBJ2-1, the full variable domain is DGGITQSPKYLFRKEGQNVTLSCEQNLNHDAMYWYRQDPGQGLRLIYYSQIVNDFQKGDIAEGYSVSREKKESFPLTVTSAQKNPTAFYLCASTPGLLYNEQFFGPGTRLTVL.

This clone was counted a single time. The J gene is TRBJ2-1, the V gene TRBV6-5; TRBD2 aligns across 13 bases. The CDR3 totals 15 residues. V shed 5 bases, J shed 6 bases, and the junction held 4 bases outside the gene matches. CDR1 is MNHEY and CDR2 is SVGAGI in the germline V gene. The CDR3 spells CASSPGTSGANEQFF. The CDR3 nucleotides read TGTGCCAGCAGTCCCGGGACTAGCGGGGCCAATGAGCAGTTCTTC.

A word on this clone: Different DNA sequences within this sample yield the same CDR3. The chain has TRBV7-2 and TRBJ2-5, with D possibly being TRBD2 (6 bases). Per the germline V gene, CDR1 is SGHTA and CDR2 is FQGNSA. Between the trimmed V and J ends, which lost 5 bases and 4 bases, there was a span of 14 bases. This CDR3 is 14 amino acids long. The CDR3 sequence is CASSPTGGVETQYF. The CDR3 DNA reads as TGTGCCAGCAGCCCGACCGGAGGGGTAGAGACCCAGTACTTC.

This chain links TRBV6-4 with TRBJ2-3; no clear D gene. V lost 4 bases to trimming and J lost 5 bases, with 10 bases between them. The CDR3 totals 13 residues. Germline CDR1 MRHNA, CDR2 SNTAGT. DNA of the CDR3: TGTGCCAGCAGTGGGTCCCCGGGAGATACGCAGTATTTT. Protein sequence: CASSGSPGDTQYF.

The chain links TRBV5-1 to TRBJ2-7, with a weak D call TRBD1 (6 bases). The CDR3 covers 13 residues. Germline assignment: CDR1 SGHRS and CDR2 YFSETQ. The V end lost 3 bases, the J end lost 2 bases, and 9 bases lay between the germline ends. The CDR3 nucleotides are TGCGCCAGCAGCTGGGACACCCCCTACGAGCAGTACTTC. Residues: CASSWDTPYEQYF.

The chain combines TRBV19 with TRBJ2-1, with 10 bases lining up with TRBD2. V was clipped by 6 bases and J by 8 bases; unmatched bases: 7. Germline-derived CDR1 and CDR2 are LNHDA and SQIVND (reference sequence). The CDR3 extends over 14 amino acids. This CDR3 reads CASSQRGGLDEQFF. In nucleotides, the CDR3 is TGTGCCAGTAGCCAGCGGGGGGGCCTTGATGAGCAGTTCTTC.

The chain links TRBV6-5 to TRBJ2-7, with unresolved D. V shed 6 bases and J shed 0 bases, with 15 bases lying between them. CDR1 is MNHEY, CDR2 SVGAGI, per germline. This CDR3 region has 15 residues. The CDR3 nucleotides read TGTGCCAGCAGCTTGAGTTGGAGAGGCTCCTACGAGCAGTACTTC. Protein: CASSLSWRGSYEQYF.

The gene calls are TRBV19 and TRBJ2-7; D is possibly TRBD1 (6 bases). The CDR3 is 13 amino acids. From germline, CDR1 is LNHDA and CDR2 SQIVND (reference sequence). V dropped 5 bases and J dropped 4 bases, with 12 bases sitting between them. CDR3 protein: CASSSNQGYEQYF. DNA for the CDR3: TGTGCCAGTAGTTCAAACCAGGGGTACGAGCAGTACTTC.